This T cell receptor beta chain was sequenced for a study of T cells in localized non-small cell lung cancer. Study-wide results and limits: Heterogeneity remains possible because sequencing was limited to only one tumor region. Adjacent lung tissue had a median about 57 of the top 100 clones found in the tumor. Clonality peaked in uninvolved adjacent lung rather than tumor.

The protocol was immunoSEQ multiplex PCR, while the TCRdb copy is restricted to in-frame clones and leaves out a portion. The table lists around 31,000 clones, 90% to 95% of them singletons. Points on this clone: Its antigen is undetermined.

The CDR3 runs 15 residues. With 5 bases removed from V and 8 bases from J, the gap between germline ends came to 21 bases. Germline values: CDR1 MNHEY, CDR2 SVGAGI. The clonotype comes from a woman aged 35-75 years with stage I lung adenocarcinoma. Sequencing was performed on peripheral blood, taken before any cancer treatment. The V call is TRBV6-5, the J call TRBJ1-2; weak D call: TRBD1 (6 bases). The CDR3 DNA reads as TGTGCCAGCAGTCGCAGGGGTTCCGGTAGAAAGGGCTACACCTTC. Translating gives CASSRRGSGRKGYTF.